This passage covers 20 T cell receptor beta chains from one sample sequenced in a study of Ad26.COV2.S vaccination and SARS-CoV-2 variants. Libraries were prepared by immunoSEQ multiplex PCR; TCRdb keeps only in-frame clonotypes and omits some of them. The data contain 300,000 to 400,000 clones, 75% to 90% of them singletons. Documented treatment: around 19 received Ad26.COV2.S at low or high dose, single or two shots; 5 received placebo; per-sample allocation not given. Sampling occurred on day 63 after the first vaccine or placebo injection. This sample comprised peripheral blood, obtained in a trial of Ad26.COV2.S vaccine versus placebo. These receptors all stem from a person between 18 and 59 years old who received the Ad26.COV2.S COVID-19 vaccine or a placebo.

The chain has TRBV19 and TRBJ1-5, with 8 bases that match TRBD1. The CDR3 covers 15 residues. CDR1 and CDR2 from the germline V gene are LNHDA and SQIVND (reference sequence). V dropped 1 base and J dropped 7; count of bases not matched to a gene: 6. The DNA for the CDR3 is TGTGCCAGTAGTATAGTAGGACAGGGCTCACAGCCCCAGCATTTT. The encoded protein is CASSIVGQGSQPQHF.

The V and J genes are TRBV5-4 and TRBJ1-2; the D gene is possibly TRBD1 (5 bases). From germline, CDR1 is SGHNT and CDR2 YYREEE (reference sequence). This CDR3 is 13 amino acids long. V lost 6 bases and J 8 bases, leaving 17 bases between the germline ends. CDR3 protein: CASTDRGAEGYTF. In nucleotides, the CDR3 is TGTGCCAGCACGGATCGGGGCGCCGAAGGCTACACCTTC. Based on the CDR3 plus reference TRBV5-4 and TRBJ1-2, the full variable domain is ETGVTQSPTHLIKTRGQQVTLRCSSQSGHNTVSWYQQALGQGPQFIFQYYREEENGRGNFPPRFSGLQFPNYSSELNVNALELDDSALYLCASTDRGAEGYTFGSGTRLTVV.

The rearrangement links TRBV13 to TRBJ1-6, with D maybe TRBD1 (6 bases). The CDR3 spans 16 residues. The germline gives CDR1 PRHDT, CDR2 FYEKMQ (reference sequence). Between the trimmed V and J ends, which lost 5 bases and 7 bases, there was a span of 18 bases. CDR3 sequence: CASSLKLGAGNSPLHF. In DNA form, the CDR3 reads TGTGCCAGCAGCCTAAAACTGGGGGCAGGCAATTCACCCCTCCACTTT.

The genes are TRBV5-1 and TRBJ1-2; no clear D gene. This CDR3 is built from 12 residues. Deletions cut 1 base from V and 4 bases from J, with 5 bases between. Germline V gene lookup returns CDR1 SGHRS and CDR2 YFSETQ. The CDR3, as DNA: TGCGCCAGCAGCTTGCAGTCCTATGGCTACACCTTC. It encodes CASSLQSYGYTF.

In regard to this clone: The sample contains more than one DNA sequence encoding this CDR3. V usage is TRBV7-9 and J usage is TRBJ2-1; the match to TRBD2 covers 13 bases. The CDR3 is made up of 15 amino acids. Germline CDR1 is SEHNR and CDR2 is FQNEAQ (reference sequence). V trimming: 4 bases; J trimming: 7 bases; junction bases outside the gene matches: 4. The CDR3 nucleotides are TGTGCCAGCAGCTCCGGACTAGCGGGGGTGAATGAGCAGTTCTTC. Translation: CASSSGLAGVNEQFF. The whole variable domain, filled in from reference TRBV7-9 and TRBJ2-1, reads DTGVSQNPRHKITKRGQNVTFRCDPISEHNRLYWYRQTLGQGPEFLTYFQNEAQLEKSRLLSDRFSAERPKGSFSTLEIQRTEQGDSAMYLCASSSGLAGVNEQFFGPGTRLTVL.

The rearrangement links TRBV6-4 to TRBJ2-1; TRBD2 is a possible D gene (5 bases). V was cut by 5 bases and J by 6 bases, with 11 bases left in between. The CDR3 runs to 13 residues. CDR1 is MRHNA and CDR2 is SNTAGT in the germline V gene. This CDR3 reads CASSPDSANEQFF. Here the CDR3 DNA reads TGTGCCAGCAGTCCGGACTCCGCCAATGAGCAGTTCTTC.

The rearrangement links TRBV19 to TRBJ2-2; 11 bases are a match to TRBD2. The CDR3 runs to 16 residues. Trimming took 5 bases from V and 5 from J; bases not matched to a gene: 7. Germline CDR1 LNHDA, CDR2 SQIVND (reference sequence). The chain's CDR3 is CASSEASGGITGELFF. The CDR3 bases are TGTGCCAGTAGTGAGGCTAGCGGGGGGATTACCGGGGAGCTGTTTTTT.

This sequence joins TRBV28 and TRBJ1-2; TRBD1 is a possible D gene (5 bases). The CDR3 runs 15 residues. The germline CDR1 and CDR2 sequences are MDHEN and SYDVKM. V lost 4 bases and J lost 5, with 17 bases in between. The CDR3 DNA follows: TGTGCCAGCAGTTCCCAGGGAGCGGGCTTTTATGGCTACACCTTC. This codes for CASSSQGAGFYGYTF.

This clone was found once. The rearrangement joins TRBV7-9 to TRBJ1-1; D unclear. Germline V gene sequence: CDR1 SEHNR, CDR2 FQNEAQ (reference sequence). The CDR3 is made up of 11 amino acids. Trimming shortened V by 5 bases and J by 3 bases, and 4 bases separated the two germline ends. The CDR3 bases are TGTGCCAGCAGCCGGGACACTGAAGCTTTCTTT. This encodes CASSRDTEAFF.

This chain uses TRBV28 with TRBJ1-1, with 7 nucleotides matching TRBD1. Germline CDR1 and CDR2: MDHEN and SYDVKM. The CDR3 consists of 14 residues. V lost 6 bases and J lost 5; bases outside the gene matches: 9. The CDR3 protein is CASSLQGPRTEAFF. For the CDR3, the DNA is TGTGCCAGCAGCTTACAGGGGCCGAGAACTGAAGCTTTCTTT.

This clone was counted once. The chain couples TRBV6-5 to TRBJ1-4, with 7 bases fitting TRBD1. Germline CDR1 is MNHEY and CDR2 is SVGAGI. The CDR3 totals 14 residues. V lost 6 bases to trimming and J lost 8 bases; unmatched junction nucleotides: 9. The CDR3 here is CASRQGVSREKLFF. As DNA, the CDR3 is TGTGCCAGCAGGCAGGGGGTTTCTCGGGAAAAACTGTTTTTT.

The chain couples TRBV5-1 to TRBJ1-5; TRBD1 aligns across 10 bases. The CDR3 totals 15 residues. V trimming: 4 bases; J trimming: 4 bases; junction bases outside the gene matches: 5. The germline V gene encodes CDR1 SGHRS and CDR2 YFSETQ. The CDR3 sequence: CASSKTGGLNQPQHF. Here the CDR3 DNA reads TGCGCCAGCAGCAAGACAGGGGGCCTTAATCAGCCCCAGCATTTT.

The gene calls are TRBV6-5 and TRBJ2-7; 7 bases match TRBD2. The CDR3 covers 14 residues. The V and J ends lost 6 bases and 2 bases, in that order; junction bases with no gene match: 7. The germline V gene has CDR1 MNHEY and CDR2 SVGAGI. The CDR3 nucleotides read TGTGCCAGCAGAAATAGCGGGTCGACCTACGAGCAGTACTTC. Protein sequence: CASRNSGSTYEQYF.

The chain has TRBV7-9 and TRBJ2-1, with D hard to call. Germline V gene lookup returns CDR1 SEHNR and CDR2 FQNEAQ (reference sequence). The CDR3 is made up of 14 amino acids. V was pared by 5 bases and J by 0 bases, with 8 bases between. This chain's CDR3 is CASSLLSSYNEQFF. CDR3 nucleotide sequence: TGTGCCAGCAGCCTATTGAGCTCCTACAATGAGCAGTTCTTC.

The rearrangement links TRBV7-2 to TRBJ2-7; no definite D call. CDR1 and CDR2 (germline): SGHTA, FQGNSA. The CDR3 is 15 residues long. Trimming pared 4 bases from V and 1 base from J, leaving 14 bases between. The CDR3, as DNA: TGTGCCAGCAGCTCCGGAACAGCCCGATCCTACGAGCAGTACTTC. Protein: CASSSGTARSYEQYF.

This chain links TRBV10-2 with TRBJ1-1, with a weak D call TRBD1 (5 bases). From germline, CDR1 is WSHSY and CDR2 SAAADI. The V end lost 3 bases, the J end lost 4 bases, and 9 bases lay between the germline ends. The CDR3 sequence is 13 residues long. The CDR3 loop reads CASSEPGTTEAFF. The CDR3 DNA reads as TGCGCCAGCAGTGAACCGGGGACCACTGAAGCTTTCTTT.

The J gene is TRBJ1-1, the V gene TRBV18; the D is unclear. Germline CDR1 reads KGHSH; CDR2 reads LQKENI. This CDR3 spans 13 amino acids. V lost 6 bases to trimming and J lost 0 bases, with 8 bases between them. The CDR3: CASSVDMNTEAFF. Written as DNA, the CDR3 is TGTGCCAGCTCGGTGGATATGAACACTGAAGCTTTCTTT.

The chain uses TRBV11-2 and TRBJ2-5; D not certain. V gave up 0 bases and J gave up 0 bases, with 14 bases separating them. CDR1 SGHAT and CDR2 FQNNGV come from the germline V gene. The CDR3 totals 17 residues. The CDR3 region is CASSLDGFGRDQETQYF. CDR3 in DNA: TGTGCCAGCAGCTTAGATGGATTCGGCCGAGACCAAGAGACCCAGTACTTC.

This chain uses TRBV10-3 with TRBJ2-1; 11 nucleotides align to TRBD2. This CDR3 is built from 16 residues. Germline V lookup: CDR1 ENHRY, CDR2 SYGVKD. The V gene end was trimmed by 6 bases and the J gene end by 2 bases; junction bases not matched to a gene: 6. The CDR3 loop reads CAISPGLAGPYNEQFF. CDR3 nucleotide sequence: TGTGCCATCAGCCCCGGACTAGCGGGCCCCTACAATGAGCAGTTCTTC.

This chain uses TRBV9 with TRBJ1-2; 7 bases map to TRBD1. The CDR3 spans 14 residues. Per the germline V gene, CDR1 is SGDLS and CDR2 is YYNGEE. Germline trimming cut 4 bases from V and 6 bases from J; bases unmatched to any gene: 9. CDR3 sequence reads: CASSRDSQPDGYTF. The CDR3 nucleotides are TGTGCCAGCAGCCGGGACAGCCAACCCGATGGCTACACCTTC.